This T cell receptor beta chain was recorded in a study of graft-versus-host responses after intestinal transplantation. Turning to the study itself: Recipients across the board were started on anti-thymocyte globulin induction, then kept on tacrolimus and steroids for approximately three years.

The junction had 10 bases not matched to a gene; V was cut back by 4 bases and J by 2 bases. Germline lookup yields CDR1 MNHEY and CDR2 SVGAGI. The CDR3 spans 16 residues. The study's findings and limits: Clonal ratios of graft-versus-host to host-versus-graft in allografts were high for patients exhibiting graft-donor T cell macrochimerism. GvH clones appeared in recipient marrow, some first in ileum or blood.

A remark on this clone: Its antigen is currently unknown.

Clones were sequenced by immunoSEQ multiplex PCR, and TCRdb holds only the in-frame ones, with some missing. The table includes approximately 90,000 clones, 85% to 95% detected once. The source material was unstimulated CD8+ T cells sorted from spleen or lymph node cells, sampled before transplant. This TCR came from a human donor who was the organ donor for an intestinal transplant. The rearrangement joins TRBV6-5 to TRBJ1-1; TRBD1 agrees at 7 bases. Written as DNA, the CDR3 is TGTGCCAGCAGTTTCGATCCGACAGGGAGCAACACTGAAGCTTTCTTT. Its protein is CASSFDPTGSNTEAFF.